Presented here are 9 T cell receptor beta chains from one specimen sequenced in a study of T cell clusters in autoimmune cytopenias. TRB rearrangements were amplified by touch-down multiplex PCR with mixed TRB-A/B primers. After re-calling the multiplex PCR reads, TCRdb lists one entry per CDR3 protein, DNA absent. The sample has approximately 560 distinct CDR3 sequences; the top ten hold less than 45%. TRB was amplified from 250 ng of peripheral blood genomic DNA per sample. These sequences were also reported in another study, on T cell repertoires in aging, cancer and after chemotherapy.

Sequenced: peripheral blood. These receptors originate from a human donor with chronic lymphocytic leukemia.

Frequency places this clonotype as large. CDR3 sequence reads: CASKSYTEAFF. The chain recombines TRBV19 with TRBJ1-1. Germline V gives CDR1 LNHDA, CDR2 SQIVND (reference sequence). This CDR3 is 11 amino acids long.

This clonotype is large by frequency. The chain employs TRBV11-2 and TRBJ2-2. This CDR3 region has 15 residues. CDR1 is SGHAT, CDR2 FQNNGV, per germline. The CDR3 region is CASSLLGVVTGELFF. The full variable domain, its missing parts supplied by reference TRBV11-2 and TRBJ2-2, is EAGVAQSPRYKIIEKRQSVAFWCNPISGHATLYWYQQILGQGPKLLIQFQNNGVVDDSQLPKDRFSAERLKGVDSTLKIQPAKLEDSAVYLCASSLLGVVTGELFFGEGSRLTVL.

Its frequency marks this clonotype as medium-sized. The chain employs TRBV20-1 and TRBJ1-1. Per germline, CDR1 DFQATT and CDR2 SNEGSKA (reference sequence). The CDR3 runs 15 residues. The CDR3 region is CSAREKGGLYTEAFF.

By frequency, this clonotype is large (0.1 to 1%). The chain joins TRBV10-3 to TRBJ1-1; TCRdb's D gene call, TRBD1, goes unchecked for lack of DNA. The germline V gene has CDR1 ENHRY and CDR2 SYGVKD. The CDR3 runs to 11 residues. CDR3 sequence reads: CAIARGTEAFF.

This clonotype counts as large (0.1 to 1%) by frequency. The chain combines TRBV29-1 with TRBJ2-3. This CDR3 has 12 amino acids. In germline, CDR1 is SQVTM, CDR2 ANQGSEA. CDR3 region: CSVEDFTDTQYF.

Frequency places this clonotype as medium-sized. V and J are TRBV10-3 and TRBJ1-1. The CDR3 runs 11 residues. Germline values: CDR1 ENHRY, CDR2 SYGVKD. The CDR3 sequence is CASTQNTEAFF.

The chain carries TRBV4-1 and TRBJ1-1; TCRdb picks TRBD1, but there is no DNA to check that call. This CDR3 is 15 amino acids long. The V gene's germline CDR1 is MGHRA and CDR2 YSYEKL. The CDR3 loop reads CATKTGPSRNTEAFF.

Its frequency marks this clonotype as large. This chain connects TRBV29-1 to TRBJ2-5; TCRdb's D call, TRBD2, is unchecked because there is no DNA. CDR3 length: 13 amino acids. The germline CDR1 and CDR2 sequences are SQVTM and ANQGSEA. CDR3 in amino acids: CSVEGLGGETQYF. The full variable domain, in which reference TRBV29-1 and TRBJ2-5 provide the parts outside the CDR3, is SAVISQKPSRDICQRGTSLTIQCQVDSQVTMMFWYRQQPGQSLTLIATANQGSEATYESGFVIDKFPISRPNLTFSTLTVSNMSPEDSSIYLCSVEGLGGETQYFGPGTRLLVL.

The chain employs TRBV6-6 and TRBJ1-1. This CDR3 has 15 amino acids. CDR1 and CDR2 from the germline V gene are MNHNY and SVGAGI (reference sequence). The CDR3: CASSYSGVMNTKAFF.